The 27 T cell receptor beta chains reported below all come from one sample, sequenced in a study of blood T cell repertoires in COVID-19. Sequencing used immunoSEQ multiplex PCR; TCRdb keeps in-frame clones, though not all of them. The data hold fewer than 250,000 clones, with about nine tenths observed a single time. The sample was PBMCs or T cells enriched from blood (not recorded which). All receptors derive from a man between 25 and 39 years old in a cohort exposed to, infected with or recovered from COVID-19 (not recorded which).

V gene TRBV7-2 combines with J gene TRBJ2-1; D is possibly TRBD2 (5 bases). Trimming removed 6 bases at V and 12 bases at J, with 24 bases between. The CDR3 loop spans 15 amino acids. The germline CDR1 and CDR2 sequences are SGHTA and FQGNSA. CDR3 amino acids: CASRRGFPDSLPQFF. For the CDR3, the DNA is TGTGCCAGCAGACGGGGTTTTCCCGATTCTTTGCCGCAGTTCTTC.

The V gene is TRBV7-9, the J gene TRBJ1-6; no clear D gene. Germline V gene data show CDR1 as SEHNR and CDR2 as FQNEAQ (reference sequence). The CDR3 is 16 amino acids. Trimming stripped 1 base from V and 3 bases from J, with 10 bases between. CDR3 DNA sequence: TGTGCCAGCAGCTTAGGTTCGGGGTTCTATAATTCACCCCTCCACTTT. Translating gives CASSLGSGFYNSPLHF.

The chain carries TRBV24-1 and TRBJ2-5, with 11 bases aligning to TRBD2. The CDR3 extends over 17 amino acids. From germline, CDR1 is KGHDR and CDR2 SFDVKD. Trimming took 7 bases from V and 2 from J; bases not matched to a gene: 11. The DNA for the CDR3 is TGTGCCACCAGCGCGGGGCTAGCGGGAGGACTTCAAGAGACCCAGTACTTC. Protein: CATSAGLAGGLQETQYF.

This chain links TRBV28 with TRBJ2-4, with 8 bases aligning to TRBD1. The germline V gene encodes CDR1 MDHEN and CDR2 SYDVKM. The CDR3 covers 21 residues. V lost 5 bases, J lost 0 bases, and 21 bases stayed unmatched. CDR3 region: CASSTPIDRGRQHLAKNIQYF. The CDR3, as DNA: TGTGCCAGCAGTACCCCGATTGACAGGGGTCGGCAACATCTAGCCAAAAACATTCAGTACTTC.

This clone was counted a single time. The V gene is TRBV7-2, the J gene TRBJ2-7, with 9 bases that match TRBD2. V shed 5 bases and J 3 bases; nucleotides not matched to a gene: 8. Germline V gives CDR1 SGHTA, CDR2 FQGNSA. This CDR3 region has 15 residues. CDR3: CASSLKRSGSYEQYF. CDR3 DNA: TGTGCCAGCAGCCTAAAACGTAGCGGGAGCTACGAGCAGTACTTC. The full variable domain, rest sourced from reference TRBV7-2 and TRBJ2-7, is GAGVSQSPSNKVTEKGKDVELRCDPISGHTALYWYRQSLGQGLEFLIYFQGNSAPDKSGLPSDRFSAERTGGSVSTLTIQRTQQEDSAVYLCASSLKRSGSYEQYFGPGTRLTVT.

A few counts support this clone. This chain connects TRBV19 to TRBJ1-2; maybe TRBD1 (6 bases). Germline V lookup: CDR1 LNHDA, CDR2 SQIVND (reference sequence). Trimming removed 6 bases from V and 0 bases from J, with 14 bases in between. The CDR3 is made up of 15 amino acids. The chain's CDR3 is CASRAGQYPNYGYTF. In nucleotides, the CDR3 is TGTGCCAGTAGGGCTGGACAGTACCCTAACTATGGCTACACCTTC. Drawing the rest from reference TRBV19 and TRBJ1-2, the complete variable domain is DGGITQSPKYLFRKEGQNVTLSCEQNLNHDAMYWYRQDPGQGLRLIYYSQIVNDFQKGDIAEGYSVSREKKESFPLTVTSAQKNPTAFYLCASRAGQYPNYGYTFGSGTRLTVV.

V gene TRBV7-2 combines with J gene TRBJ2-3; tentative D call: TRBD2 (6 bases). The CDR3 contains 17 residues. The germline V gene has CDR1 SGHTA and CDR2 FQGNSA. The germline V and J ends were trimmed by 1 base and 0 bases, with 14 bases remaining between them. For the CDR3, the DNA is TGTGCCAGCAGCTTAGGATCTGGGCGGGGAAGCACAGATACGCAGTATTTT. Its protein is CASSLGSGRGSTDTQYF.

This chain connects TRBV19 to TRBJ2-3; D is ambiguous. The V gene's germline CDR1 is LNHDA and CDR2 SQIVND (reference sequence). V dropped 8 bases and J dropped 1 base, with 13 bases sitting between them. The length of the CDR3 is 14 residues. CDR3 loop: CASLSTEGTDTQYF. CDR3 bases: TGTGCCAGTTTATCTACAGAAGGCACAGATACGCAGTATTTT.

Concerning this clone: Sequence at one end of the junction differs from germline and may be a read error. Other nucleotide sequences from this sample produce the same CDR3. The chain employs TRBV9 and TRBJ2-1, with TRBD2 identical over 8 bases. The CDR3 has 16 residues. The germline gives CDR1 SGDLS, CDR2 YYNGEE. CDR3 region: CASSVGLREVENEQFF. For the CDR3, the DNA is TGTGCCAGCAGCGTAGGCTTGCGGGAGGTGGAAAATGAACAGTTCTTC. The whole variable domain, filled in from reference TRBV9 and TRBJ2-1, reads DSGVTQTPKHLITATGQRVTLRCSPRSGDLSVYWYQQSLDQGLQFLIQYYNGEERAKGNILERFSAQQFPDLHSELNLSSLELGDSALYFCASSVGLREVENEQFFGPGTRLTVL.

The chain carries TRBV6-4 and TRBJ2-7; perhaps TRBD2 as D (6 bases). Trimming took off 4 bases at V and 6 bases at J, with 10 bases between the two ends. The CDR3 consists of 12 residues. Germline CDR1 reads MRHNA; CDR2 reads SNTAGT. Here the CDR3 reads CASSATSSEQYF. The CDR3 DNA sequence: TGTGCCAGCAGTGCCACTAGCTCCGAGCAGTACTTC.

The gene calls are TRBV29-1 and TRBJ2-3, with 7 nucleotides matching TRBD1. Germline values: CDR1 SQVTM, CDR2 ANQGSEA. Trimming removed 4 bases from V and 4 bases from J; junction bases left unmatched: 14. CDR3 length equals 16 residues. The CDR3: CSVAVGGTEGSDTQYF. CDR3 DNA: TGCAGCGTTGCAGTCGGTGGGACAGAGGGGTCAGATACGCAGTATTTT.

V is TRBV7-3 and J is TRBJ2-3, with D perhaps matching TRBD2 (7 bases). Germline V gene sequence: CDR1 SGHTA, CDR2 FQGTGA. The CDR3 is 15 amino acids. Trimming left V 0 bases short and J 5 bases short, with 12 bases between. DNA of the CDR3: TGTGCCAGCAGCTTAACAGGGGGGGCTGGAGATACGCAGTATTTT. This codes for CASSLTGGAGDTQYF.

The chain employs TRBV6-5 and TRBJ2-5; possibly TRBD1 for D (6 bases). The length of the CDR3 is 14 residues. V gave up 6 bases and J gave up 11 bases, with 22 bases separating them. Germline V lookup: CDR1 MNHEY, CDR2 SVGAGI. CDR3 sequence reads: CASSPGQLRGSQYF. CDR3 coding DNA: TGTGCCAGCAGCCCCGGACAGCTCAGGGGTAGTCAGTACTTC.

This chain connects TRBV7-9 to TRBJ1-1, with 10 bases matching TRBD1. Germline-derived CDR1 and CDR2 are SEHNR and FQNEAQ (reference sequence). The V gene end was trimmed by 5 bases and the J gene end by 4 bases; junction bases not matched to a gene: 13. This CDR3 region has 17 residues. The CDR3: CASSARQGAWVGTEAFF. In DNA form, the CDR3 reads TGTGCCAGCAGCGCCCGACAGGGGGCGTGGGTCGGCACTGAAGCTTTCTTT.

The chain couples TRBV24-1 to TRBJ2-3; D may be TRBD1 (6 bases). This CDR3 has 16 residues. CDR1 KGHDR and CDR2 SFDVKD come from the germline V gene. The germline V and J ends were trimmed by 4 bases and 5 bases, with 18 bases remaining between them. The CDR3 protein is CATSDPGRQGRDTQYF. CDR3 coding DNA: TGTGCCACCAGTGACCCTGGTCGGCAGGGGCGAGATACGCAGTATTTT.

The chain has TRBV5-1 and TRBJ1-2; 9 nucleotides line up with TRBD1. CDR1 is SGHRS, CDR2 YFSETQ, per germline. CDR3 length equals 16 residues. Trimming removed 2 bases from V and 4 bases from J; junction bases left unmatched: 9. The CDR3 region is CASSFRTGDASYGYTF. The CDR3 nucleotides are TGCGCCAGCAGCTTCCGGACAGGGGATGCTAGCTATGGCTACACCTTC.

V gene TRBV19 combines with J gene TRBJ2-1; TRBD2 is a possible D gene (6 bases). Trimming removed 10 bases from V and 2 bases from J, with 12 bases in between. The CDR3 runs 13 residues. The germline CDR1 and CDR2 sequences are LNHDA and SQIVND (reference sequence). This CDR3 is CATTSFAYNEQFF. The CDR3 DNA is TGTGCCACAACTAGCTTTGCCTACAATGAGCAGTTCTTC.

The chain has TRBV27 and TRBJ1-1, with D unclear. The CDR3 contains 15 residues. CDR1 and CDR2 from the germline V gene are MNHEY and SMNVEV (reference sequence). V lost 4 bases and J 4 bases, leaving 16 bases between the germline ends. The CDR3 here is CASSSPPGVGTEAFF. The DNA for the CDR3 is TGTGCCAGCAGTTCTCCCCCCGGGGTGGGCACTGAAGCTTTCTTT.

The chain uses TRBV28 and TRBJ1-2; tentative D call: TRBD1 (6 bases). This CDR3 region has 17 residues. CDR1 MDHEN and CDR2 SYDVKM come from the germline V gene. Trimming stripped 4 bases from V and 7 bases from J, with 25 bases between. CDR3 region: CASSSGQPPALVLGYTF. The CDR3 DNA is TGTGCCAGCAGTTCCGGACAGCCACCCGCGTTGGTCCTTGGCTACACCTTC.

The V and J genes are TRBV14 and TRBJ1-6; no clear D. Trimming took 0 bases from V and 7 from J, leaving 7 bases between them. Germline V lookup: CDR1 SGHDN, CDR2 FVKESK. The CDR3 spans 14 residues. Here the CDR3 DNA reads TGTGCCAGCAGCCAAGAGGCGGTGAATTCACCCCTCCACTTT. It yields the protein CASSQEAVNSPLHF.

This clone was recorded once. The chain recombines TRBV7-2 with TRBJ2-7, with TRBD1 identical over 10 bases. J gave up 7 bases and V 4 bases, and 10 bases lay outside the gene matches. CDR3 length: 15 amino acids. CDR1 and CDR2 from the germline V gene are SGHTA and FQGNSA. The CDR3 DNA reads TGTGCCAGCAGCTCCACCGGGACAGGGGTGGAAGAGCAGTACTTC. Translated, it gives CASSSTGTGVEEQYF.

CDR3 bases: TGTGCCAGCAGGGAGACAGGGCGTCCCGGGGAGCTGTTTTTT. Its protein is CASRETGRPGELFF. This sequence joins TRBV28 and TRBJ2-2; 7 nucleotides line up with TRBD1. The trim removed 6 bases at V and 6 bases at J, leaving 7 bases unmatched. The germline CDR1 and CDR2 sequences are MDHEN and SYDVKM. CDR3 length: 14 residues.

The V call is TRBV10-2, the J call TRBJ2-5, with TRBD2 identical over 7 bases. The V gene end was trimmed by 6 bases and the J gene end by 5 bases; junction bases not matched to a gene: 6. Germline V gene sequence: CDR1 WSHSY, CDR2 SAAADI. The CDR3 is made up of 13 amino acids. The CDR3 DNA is TGCGCCAGCAGGGACCCCGGGGGGGAGACCCAGTACTTC. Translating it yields CASRDPGGETQYF.

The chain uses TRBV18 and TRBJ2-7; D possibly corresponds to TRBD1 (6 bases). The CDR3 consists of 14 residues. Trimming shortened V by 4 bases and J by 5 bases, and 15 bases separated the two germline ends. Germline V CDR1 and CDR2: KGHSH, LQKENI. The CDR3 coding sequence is TGTGCCAGCTCACTGAGACAGGATTCCCACGAGCAGTACTTC. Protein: CASSLRQDSHEQYF.

The CDR3 spells CASSPDGRVTDTQYF. The CDR3 nucleotides read TGTGCCAGCAGCCCAGATGGCAGGGTCACAGATACGCAGTATTTT. This rearrangement joins TRBV7-2 to TRBJ2-3; D might be TRBD1 (5 bases). This CDR3 is built from 15 residues. The germline V gene encodes CDR1 SGHTA and CDR2 FQGNSA. The V and J ends lost 5 bases and 2 bases respectively, with 14 bases between them.

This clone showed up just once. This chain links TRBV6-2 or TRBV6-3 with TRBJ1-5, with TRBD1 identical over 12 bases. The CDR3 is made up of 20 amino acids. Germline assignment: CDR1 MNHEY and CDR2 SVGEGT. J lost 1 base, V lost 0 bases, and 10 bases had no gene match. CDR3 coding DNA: TGTGCCAGCAGTTACTCACGGGACAGGGGGCTATTCGAAAGCAATCAGCCCCAGCATTTT. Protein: CASSYSRDRGLFESNQPQHF.

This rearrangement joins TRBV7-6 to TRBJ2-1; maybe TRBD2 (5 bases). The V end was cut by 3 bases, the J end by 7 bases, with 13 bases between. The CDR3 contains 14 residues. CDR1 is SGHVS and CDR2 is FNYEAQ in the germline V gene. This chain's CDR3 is CASSFSGSTNEQFF. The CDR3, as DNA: TGTGCCAGCAGCTTTTCGGGGAGCACTAATGAGCAGTTCTTC.